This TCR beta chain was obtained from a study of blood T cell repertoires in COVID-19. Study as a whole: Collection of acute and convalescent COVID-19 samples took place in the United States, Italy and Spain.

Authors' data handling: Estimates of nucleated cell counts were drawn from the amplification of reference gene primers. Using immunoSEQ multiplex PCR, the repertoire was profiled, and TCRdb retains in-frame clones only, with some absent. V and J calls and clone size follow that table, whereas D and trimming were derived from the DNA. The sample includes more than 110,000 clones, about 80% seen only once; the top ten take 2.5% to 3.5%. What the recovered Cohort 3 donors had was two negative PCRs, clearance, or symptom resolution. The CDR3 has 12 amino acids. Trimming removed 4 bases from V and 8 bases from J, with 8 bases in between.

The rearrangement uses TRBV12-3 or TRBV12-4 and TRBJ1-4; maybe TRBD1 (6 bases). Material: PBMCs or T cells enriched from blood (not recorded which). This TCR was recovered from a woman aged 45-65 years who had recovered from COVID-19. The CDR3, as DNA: TGTGCCAGCAGTTCACAGGGAGAAAAACTGTTTTTT. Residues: CASSSQGEKLFF.